The entry below describes one T cell receptor beta chain. The table came from immunoSEQ multiplex PCR; TCRdb's copy has only in-frame clones and leaves some out. The data contain about 140,000 clones, 88% of them seen just once; the ten biggest clones take up under 3%. The data originate from a study of blood T cell repertoires in COVID-19. The sample comprised peripheral blood. The source of this sequence is a human donor with COVID-19, enrolled during active disease. The donor label of this sample is uncertain.

The CDR3 sequence is CASSLAGTSGTGPDTQYF. For the CDR3, the DNA is TGTGCCAGCAGCTTGGCAGGGACTAGCGGGACGGGCCCAGATACGCAGTATTTT. The chain has TRBV5-8 and TRBJ2-3; 13 positions agree with TRBD2. The V and J ends lost 0 bases and 4 bases, in that order; junction bases with no gene match: 8. The CDR3 extends over 18 amino acids. Per the germline V gene, CDR1 is SGHTS and CDR2 is YDEGEE.